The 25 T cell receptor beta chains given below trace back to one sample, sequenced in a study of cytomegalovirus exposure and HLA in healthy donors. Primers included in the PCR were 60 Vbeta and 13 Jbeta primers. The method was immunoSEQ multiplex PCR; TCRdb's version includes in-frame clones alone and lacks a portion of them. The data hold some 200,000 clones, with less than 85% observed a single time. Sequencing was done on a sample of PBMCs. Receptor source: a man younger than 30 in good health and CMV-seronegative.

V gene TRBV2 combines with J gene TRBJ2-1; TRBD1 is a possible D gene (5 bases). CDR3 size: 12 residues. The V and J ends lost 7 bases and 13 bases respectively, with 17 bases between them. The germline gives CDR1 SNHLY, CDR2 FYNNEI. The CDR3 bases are TGTGCCAGCAACCAGGGCCGGTTGGAACAGTTCTTC. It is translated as CASNQGRLEQFF. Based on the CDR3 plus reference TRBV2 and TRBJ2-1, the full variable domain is EPEVTQTPSHQVTQMGQEVILRCVPISNHLYFYWYRQILGQKVEFLVSFYNNEISEKSEIFDDQFSVERPDGSNFTLKIRSTKLEDSAMYFCASNQGRLEQFFGPGTRLTVL.

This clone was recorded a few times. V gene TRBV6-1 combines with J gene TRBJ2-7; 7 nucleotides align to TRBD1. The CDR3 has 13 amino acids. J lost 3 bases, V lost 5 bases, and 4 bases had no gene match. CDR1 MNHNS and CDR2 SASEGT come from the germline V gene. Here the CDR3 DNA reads TGTGCCAGCAGTTTCGACAGGGACTACGAGCAGTACTTC. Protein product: CASSFDRDYEQYF.

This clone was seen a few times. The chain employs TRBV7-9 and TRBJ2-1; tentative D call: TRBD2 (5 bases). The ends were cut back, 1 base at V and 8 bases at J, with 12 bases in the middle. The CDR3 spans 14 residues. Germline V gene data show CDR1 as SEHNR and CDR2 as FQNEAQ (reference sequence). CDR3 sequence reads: CASSLGRGSDEQFF. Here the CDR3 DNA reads TGTGCCAGCAGCTTAGGGAGAGGGTCAGATGAGCAGTTCTTC.

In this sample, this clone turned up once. The CDR3 is CASSEQASNTEAFF. The DNA for the CDR3 is TGTGCCAGCAGTGAACAGGCGTCGAACACTGAAGCTTTCTTT. The genes are TRBV6-1 and TRBJ1-1; unclear D gene. The germline V gene encodes CDR1 MNHNS and CDR2 SASEGT. This CDR3 comprises 14 residues. Trimming left V 2 bases short and J 1 base short, with 8 bases between.

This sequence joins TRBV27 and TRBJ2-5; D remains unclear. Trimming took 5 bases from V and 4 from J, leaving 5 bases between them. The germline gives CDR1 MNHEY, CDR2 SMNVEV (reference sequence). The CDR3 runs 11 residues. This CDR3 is CASSPGETQYF. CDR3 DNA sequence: TGTGCCAGCAGTCCCGGAGAGACCCAGTACTTC.

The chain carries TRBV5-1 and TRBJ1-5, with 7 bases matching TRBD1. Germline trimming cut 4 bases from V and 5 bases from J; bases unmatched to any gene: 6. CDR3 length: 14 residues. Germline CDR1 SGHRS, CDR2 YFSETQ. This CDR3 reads CASSPGTEDQPQHF. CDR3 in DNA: TGCGCCAGCAGCCCGGGGACAGAAGATCAGCCCCAGCATTTT.

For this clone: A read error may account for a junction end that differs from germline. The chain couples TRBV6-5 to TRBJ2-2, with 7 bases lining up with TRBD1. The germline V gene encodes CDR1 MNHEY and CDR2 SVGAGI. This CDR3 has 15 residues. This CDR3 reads CASSSSGGGAGKLFF. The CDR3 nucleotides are TGTGCCAGCAGTTCGTCAGGGGGTGGGGCCGGGAAGCTGTTTTTT.

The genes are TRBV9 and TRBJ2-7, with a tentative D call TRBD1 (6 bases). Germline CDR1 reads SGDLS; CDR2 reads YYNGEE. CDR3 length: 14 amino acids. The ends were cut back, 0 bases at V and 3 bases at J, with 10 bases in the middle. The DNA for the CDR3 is TGTGCCAGCAGCGTAGAGGACAGATTCTACGAGCAGTACTTC. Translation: CASSVEDRFYEQYF.

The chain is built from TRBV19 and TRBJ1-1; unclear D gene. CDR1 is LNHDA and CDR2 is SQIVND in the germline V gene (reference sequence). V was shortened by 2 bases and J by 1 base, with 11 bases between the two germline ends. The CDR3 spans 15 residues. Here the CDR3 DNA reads TGTGCCAGTAGTATATCCCAGGCGACGAACACTGAAGCTTTCTTT. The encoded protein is CASSISQATNTEAFF.

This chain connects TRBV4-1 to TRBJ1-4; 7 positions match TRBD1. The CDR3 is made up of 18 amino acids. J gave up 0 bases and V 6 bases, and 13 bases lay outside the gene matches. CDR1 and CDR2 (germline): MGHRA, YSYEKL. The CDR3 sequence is CASRRESGQSTTNEKLFF. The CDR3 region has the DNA TGCGCCAGCAGAAGAGAGTCGGGACAGTCAACAACTAATGAAAAACTGTTTTTT.

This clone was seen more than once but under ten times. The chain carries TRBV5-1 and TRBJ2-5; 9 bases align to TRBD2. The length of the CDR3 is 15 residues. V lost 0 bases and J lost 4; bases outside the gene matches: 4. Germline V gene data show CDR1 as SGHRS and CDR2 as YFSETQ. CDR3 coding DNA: TGCGCCAGCAGCTTGGCCTTTAGCGGGAGAGAGACCCAGTACTTC. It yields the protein CASSLAFSGRETQYF.

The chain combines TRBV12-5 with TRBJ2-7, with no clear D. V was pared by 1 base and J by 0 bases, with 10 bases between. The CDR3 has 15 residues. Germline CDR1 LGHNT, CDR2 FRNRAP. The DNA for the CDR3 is TGTGCTAGTGGTTTGGAAACATATACCTCCTACGAGCAGTACTTC. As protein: CASGLETYTSYEQYF.

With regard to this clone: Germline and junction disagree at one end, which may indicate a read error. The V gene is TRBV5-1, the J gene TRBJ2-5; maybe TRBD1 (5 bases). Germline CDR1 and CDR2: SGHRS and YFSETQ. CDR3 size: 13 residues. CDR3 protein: CAGRRDSQETQYF. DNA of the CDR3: TGCGCCGGCAGGAGAGACAGTCAAGAGACCCAGTACTTC.

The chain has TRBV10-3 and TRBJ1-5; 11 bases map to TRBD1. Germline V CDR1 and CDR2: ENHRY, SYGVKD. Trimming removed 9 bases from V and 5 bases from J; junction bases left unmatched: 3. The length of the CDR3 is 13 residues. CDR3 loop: CAIGTGGDQPQHF. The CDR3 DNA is TGTGCCATTGGGACAGGGGGGGATCAGCCCCAGCATTTT.

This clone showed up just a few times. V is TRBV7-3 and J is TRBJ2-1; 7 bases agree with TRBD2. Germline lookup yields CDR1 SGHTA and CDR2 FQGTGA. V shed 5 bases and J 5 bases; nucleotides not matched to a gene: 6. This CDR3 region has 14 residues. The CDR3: CASSEGAGNNEQFF. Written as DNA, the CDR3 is TGTGCCAGCAGCGAAGGAGCGGGGAACAATGAGCAGTTCTTC. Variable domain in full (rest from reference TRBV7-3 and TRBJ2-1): GAGVSQTPSNKVTEKGKYVELRCDPISGHTALYWYRQSLGQGPEFLIYFQGTGAADDSGLPNDRFFAVRPEGSVSTLKIQRTERGDSAVYLCASSEGAGNNEQFFGPGTRLTVL.

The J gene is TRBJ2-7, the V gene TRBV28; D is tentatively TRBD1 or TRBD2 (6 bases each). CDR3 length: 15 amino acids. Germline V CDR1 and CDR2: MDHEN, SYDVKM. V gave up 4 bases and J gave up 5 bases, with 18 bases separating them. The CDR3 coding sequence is TGTGCCAGCAGTTCATGGGGGGCCGGGGCTCACGAGCAGTACTTC. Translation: CASSSWGAGAHEQYF.

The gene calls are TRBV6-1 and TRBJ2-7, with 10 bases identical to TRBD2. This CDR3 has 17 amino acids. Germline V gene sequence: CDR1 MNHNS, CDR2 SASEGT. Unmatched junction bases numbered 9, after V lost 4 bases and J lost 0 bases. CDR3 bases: TGTGCCAGCAGTGCCGTCGTACTAGCGGGAAACTCCTACGAGCAGTACTTC. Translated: CASSAVVLAGNSYEQYF.

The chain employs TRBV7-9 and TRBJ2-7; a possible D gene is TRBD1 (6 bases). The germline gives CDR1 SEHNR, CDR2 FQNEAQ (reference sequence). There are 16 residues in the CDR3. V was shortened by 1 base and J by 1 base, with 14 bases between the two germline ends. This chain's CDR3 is CASSLGQGLGSYEQYF. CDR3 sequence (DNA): TGTGCCAGCAGCTTAGGTCAGGGGTTGGGATCCTACGAGCAGTACTTC.

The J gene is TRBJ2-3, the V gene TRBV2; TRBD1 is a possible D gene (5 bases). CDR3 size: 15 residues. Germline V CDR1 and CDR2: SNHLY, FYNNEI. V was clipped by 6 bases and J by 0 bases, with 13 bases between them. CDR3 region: CASRHQGPSTDTQYF. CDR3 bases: TGTGCCAGCAGACACCAGGGCCCAAGCACAGATACGCAGTATTTT.

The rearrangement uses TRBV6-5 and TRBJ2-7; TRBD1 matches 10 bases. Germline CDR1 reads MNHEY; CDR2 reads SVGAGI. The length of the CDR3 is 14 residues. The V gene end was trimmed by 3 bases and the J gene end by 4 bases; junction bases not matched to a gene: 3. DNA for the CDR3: TGTGCCAGCAGTTATGACAGGGGGCAGTACGAGCAGTACTTC. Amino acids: CASSYDRGQYEQYF.

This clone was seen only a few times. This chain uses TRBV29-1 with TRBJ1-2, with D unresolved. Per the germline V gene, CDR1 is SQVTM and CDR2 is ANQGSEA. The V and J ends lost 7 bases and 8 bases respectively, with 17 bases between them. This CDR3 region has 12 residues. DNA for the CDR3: TGCAGCGGCGCTAGTTTGAGAGAGGGCTACACCTTC. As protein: CSGASLREGYTF.

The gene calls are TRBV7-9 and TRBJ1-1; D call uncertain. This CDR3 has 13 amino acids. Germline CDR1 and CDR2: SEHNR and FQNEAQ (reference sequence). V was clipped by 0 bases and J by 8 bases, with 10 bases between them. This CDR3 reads CASSLATFSEAFF. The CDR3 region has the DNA TGTGCCAGCAGCTTAGCAACTTTTTCCGAAGCTTTCTTT.

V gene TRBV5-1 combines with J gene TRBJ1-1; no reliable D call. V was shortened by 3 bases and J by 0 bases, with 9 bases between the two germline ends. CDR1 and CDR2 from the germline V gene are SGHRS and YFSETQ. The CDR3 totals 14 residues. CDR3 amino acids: CASSSRDLNTEAFF. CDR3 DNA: TGCGCCAGCAGCTCCCGGGATCTGAACACTGAAGCTTTCTTT.

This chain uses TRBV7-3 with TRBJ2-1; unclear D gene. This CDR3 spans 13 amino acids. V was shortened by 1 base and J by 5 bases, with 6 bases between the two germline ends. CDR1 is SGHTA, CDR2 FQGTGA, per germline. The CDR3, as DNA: TGTGCCAGCAGCTTAATTCACAACAATGAGCAGTTCTTC. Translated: CASSLIHNNEQFF. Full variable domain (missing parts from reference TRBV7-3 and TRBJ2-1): GAGVSQTPSNKVTEKGKYVELRCDPISGHTALYWYRQSLGQGPEFLIYFQGTGAADDSGLPNDRFFAVRPEGSVSTLKIQRTERGDSAVYLCASSLIHNNEQFFGPGTRLTVL.

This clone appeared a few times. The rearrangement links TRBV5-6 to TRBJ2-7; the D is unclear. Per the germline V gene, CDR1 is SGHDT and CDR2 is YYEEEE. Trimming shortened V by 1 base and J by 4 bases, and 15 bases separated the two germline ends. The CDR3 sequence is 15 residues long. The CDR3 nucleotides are TGTGCCAGCAGCTTGACTGGCAGGTTAGGATACGAGCAGTACTTC. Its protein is CASSLTGRLGYEQYF.